This T cell receptor (beta chain) was identified in a study of T cell repertoires in cytomegalovirus infection. Overall study findings and caveats: Carriers of CMV plus the relevant HLA were identified by cumulative public TCR beta family frequency.

TCRdb ran MiXCR on the reads and lists one entry per CDR3 protein. The sample comprises about 310,000 distinct CDR3 sequences, 15% to 20% of which are singletons, and approximately 12% rests with the top ten. V lost 5 bases to trimming and J lost 0 bases, with 7 bases between them. Germline CDR1 and CDR2: SGHTA and FQGNSA. This CDR3 contains 13 residues. This clonotype appeared many times. Its antigen remains unidentified. The origin of this receptor is a human donor in good health (CMV status not recorded). Some clones in this sample may be carry-over from other donors' samples. The rearrangement links TRBV7-2 to TRBJ1-1; D not resolved. The sample taken for sequencing was PBMCs. This CDR3 reads CASSDFMNTEAFF. Written as DNA, the CDR3 is TGTGCCAGCAGCGATTTCATGAACACTGAAGCTTTCTTT.